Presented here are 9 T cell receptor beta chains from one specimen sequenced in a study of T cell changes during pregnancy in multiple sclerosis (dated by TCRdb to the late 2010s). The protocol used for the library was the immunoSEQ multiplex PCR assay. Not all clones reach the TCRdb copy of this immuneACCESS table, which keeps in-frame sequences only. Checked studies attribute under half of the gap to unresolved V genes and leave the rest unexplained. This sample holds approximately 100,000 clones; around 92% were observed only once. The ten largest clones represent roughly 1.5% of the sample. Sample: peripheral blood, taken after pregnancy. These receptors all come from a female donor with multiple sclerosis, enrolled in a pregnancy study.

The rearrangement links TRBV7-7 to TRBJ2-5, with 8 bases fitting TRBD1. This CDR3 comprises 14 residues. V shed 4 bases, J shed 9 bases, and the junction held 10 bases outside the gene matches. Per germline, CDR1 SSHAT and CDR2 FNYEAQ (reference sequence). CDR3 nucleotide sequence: TGTGCCAGCAGCTCGGGACAGGCACCCTTGGCCCAGTACTTC. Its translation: CASSSGQAPLAQYF.

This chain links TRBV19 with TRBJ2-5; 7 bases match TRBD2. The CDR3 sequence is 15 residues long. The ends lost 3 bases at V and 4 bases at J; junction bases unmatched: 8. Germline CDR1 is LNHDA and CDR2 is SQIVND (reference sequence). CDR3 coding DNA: TGTGCCAGTAGTATTAGACTAGCTTCTACAGAGACCCAGTACTTC. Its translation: CASSIRLASTETQYF.

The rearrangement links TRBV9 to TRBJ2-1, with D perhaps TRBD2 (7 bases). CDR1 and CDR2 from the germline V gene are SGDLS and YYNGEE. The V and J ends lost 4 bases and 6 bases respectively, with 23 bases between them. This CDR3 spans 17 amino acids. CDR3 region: CASSSPRGGAFSNEQFF. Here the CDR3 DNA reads TGTGCCAGCAGCTCGCCGAGGGGGGGGGCATTCTCCAATGAGCAGTTCTTC.

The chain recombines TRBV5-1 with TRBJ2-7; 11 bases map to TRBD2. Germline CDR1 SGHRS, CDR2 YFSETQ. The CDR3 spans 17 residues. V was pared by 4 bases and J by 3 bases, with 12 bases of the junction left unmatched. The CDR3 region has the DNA TGCGCCAGCAGCCCTATAGCTAGCGGGGGGTTAAACTACGAGCAGTACTTC. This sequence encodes CASSPIASGGLNYEQYF.

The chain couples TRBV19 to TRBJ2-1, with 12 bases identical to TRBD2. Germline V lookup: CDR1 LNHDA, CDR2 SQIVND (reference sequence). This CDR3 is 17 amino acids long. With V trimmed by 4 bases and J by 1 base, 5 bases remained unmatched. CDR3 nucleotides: TGTGCCAGTAGTAGGCTAGCGGGAGGGGGGTCCTACAATGAGCAGTTCTTC. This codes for CASSRLAGGGSYNEQFF.

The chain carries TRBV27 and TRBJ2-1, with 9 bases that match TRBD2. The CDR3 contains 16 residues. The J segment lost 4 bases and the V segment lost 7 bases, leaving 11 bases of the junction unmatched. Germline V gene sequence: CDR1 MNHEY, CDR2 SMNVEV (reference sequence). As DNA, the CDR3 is TGTGCCAGCAAACTTGGTAGCGGGAGTCAGTACAATGAGCAGTTCTTC. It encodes CASKLGSGSQYNEQFF.

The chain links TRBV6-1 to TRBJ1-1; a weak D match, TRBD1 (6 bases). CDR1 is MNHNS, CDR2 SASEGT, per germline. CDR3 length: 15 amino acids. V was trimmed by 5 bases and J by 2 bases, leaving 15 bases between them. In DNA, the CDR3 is TGTGCCAGCAGTCCAATCAGGGGATTCAACACTGAAGCTTTCTTT. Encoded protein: CASSPIRGFNTEAFF.

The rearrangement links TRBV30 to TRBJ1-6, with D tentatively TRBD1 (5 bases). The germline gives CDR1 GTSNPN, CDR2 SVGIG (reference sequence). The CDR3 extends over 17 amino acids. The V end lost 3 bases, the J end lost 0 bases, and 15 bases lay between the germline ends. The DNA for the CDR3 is TGTGCCTGGAGCTTAGGGGCTCCGAGCTCCTATAATTCACCCCTCCACTTT. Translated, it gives CAWSLGAPSSYNSPLHF.

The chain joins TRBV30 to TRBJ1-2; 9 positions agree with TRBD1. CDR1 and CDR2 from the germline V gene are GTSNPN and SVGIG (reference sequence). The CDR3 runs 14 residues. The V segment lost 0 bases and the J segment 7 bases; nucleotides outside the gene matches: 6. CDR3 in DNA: TGTGCCTGGAGTGTGATCCGGGACAGGGCTGGCTACACCTTC. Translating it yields CAWSVIRDRAGYTF.